A selection of T cell receptor beta chains follows, all from one sample in a study of Ad26.COV2.S vaccination and SARS-CoV-2 variants. Assay used: immunoSEQ multiplex PCR; TCRdb lists only in-frame clones, some missing. The data hold over 400,000 clones, with about 90% observed a single time. This material consisted of peripheral blood, taken in a trial of Ad26.COV2.S vaccine versus placebo. The receptors shown here come from a person aged 18-60 years who received the Ad26.COV2.S COVID-19 vaccine or a placebo. CDR3s include the opening cysteine and the closing phenylalanine or tryptophan. A D gene is named only where the DNA matches it firmly. For some rows the clone size is stated as once, few or many, or as a class when expanded; others skip it.

DNA: TGTGCCAGCAGCTTAGCACAGGGGGGAGCTTTCTTT; CDR3: CASSLAQGGAFF; D: TRBD1; V: TRBV11-2; size: NA; J: TRBJ1-1
DNA: TGTGCCAGCAGCCTAACCCTGGACCGAAGTGAGCAGTTCTTC; CDR3: CASSLTLDRSEQFF; D: NA; V: TRBV7-2; size: NA; J: TRBJ2-1
DNA: TGTGCCAGCAGCTTAGTTACGGGACAAGACTACGAGCAGTACTTC; CDR3: CASSLVTGQDYEQYF; D: NA; V: TRBV7-2; size: NA; J: TRBJ2-7
DNA: TGTGCCAGCAAGGGCAGCAGCTCCTACGAGCAGTACTTC; CDR3: CASKGSSSYEQYF; D: NA; V: TRBV7-9; size: few; J: TRBJ2-7
DNA: TGTGCCAGCAGCTTAGGGCAATCCGGGGGGGATGAGCAGTTCTTC; CDR3: CASSLGQSGGDEQFF; D: TRBD2; V: TRBV7-9; size: NA; J: TRBJ2-1
DNA: TGTGCCAGCACCATAGGTGGAACTACGAATTCACCCCTCCACTTT; CDR3: CASTIGGTTNSPLHF; D: NA; V: TRBV28; size: NA; J: TRBJ1-6
DNA: TGTGCCAGCAGCTCCGACAGATTTTCACCCCTCCACTTT; CDR3: CASSSDRFSPLHF; D: NA; V: TRBV5-6; size: NA; J: TRBJ1-6
DNA: TGTGCCAGCTCACCACAGGGGGCGAGCACTGAAGCTTTCTTT; CDR3: CASSPQGASTEAFF; D: TRBD1; V: TRBV18; size: once; J: TRBJ1-1
DNA: TGCGCCAGCAGCTTGGTTCCGGGGGCGAACACCGGGGAGCTGTTTTTT; CDR3: CASSLVPGANTGELFF; D: NA; V: TRBV5-1; size: NA; J: TRBJ2-2
DNA: TGTGCCAGCTCAACAGGGTCAAGCTCTGGAAACACCATATATTTT; CDR3: CASSTGSSSGNTIYF; D: NA; V: TRBV5-4; size: NA; J: TRBJ1-3
DNA: TGTGCCAGCAGCGTAGCGATAATCGGGACAGGGAAACAAGAGACCCAGTACTTC; CDR3: CASSVAIIGTGKQETQYF; D: TRBD1; V: TRBV9; size: NA; J: TRBJ2-5
DNA: TGTGCCAGCAGCCAAGGGGACAGGACCTTCTACGAGCAGTACTTC; CDR3: CASSQGDRTFYEQYF; D: TRBD1; V: TRBV3-1/TRBV3-2; size: NA; J: TRBJ2-7
DNA: TGTGCCAGCAGCTCCCTTGGGGCTTTTAAGGAAAAACTGTTTTTT; CDR3: CASSSLGAFKEKLFF; D: NA; V: TRBV11-3; size: NA; J: TRBJ1-4
DNA: TGTGCCAGTAGTAAACAGGGCTCAACCAAAAACATTCAGTACTTC; CDR3: CASSKQGSTKNIQYF; D: NA; V: TRBV19; size: NA; J: TRBJ2-4
DNA: TGTGCCAGCAGTTCTGGACTAGCGGGGAGGAGCGAGCAGTACTTC; CDR3: CASSSGLAGRSEQYF; D: TRBD2; V: TRBV7-9; size: NA; J: TRBJ2-7
DNA: TGTGCCAGCAGCGATGGAGGGGTGGGGAACACTGAAGCTTTCTTT; CDR3: CASSDGGVGNTEAFF; D: NA; V: TRBV6-5; size: NA; J: TRBJ1-1
DNA: TGTGCCAGCAGGGCTAGCGGAAGCTCCTACAATGAGCAGTTCTTC; CDR3: CASRASGSSYNEQFF; D: TRBD2; V: TRBV2; size: once; J: TRBJ2-1
DNA: TGTGCCTCCGACGGAGGGAACACTGAAGCTTTCTTT; CDR3: CASDGGNTEAFF; D: NA; V: TRBV30; size: NA; J: TRBJ1-1
DNA: TGTGCCAGCAGCCCACCGGGACAGGCTTACGAGCAGTACTTC; CDR3: CASSPPGQAYEQYF; D: TRBD1; V: TRBV6-2/TRBV6-3; size: NA; J: TRBJ2-7
DNA: TGTGCCAGCTCACCAATGGTGAACACTGAAGCTTTCTTT; CDR3: CASSPMVNTEAFF; D: NA; V: TRBV18; size: NA; J: TRBJ1-1
DNA: TGTGCCAGCTCACCTCCGGTGAGCACTGAAGCTTTCTTT; CDR3: CASSPPVSTEAFF; D: NA; V: TRBV18; size: NA; J: TRBJ1-1
DNA: TGTGCCAGCAGCTTGGATAACAGTATCTATGGCTACACCTTC; CDR3: CASSLDNSIYGYTF; D: NA; V: TRBV5-6; size: few; J: TRBJ1-2
DNA: TGCGCCAGCAGCTTGGATCACAGGGTTGGGAGCTCCTATAATTCACCCCTCCACTTT; CDR3: CASSLDHRVGSSYNSPLHF; D: NA; V: TRBV5-1; size: few; J: TRBJ1-6
DNA: TGTGCCAGCAGCTCACCTAGCGGGGCCGAAAGTACGCAGTATTTT; CDR3: CASSSPSGAESTQYF; D: TRBD2; V: TRBV7-2; size: NA; J: TRBJ2-3
DNA: TGTGCCAGCTCTCGACAGGGAGGGTCATCTGGAAACACCATATATTTT; CDR3: CASSRQGGSSGNTIYF; D: TRBD1; V: TRBV18; size: NA; J: TRBJ1-3
DNA: TGTGCCAGCAGCCAAGAATGGTCTAGCGGGGGGGCCGAAGATACGCAGTATTTT; CDR3: CASSQEWSSGGAEDTQYF; D: TRBD2; V: TRBV4-2; size: NA; J: TRBJ2-3
DNA: TGCGCCAGCAGTCGACCCACCGGACTAGCGGGGGCTGATGAGCAGTTCTTC; CDR3: CASSRPTGLAGADEQFF; D: TRBD2; V: TRBV10-1; size: NA; J: TRBJ2-1
DNA: TGTGCCAGTAGACAGGGCCTGGGCACTGAAGCTTTCTTT; CDR3: CASRQGLGTEAFF; D: NA; V: TRBV19; size: NA; J: TRBJ1-1
DNA: TGTGCCAGCAGCTTGGCCCGGGGAGATACGCAGTATTTT; CDR3: CASSLARGDTQYF; D: NA; V: TRBV5-6; size: once; J: TRBJ2-3
DNA: TGTGCCAGCAGCCGCCTGACTAGCGGGGGCCCCTACAATGAGCAGTTCTTC; CDR3: CASSRLTSGGPYNEQFF; D: TRBD2; V: TRBV6-2/TRBV6-3; size: NA; J: TRBJ2-1
DNA: TGTGCCAGCAGTCTCCGGACTAGCGGGGGGCCGCGGGAGACCCAGTACTTC; CDR3: CASSLRTSGGPRETQYF; D: TRBD2; V: TRBV27; size: NA; J: TRBJ2-5
DNA: TGTGCCAGCAGCGCCGCCGGGACAGGGGGAGGCTATGGCTACACCTTC; CDR3: CASSAAGTGGGYGYTF; D: TRBD1; V: TRBV5-6; size: NA; J: TRBJ1-2
DNA: TGTGCCAGCAGTTTAAACAGGGAGGGAGGTGCAGATACGCAGTATTTT; CDR3: CASSLNREGGADTQYF; D: NA; V: TRBV6-5; size: NA; J: TRBJ2-3
DNA: TGTGCCAGCAGCTTAGCCCTAACCGGGGAGCTGTTTTTT; CDR3: CASSLALTGELFF; D: NA; V: TRBV7-2; size: few; J: TRBJ2-2
DNA: TGTGCCAGCAGCCAAGGATCCCAGGCGGCCGGGGAGCTGTTTTTT; CDR3: CASSQGSQAAGELFF; D: NA; V: TRBV16; size: NA; J: TRBJ2-2
DNA: TGTGCCAGCAGCTTACATAGCGGGGGGGCGGAGACCCAGTACTTC; CDR3: CASSLHSGGAETQYF; D: TRBD2; V: TRBV11-2; size: NA; J: TRBJ2-5
DNA: TGCGCCAGCAGCCAAGGAGGAGGGTTTAGTAGGTCAGATACGCAGTATTTT; CDR3: CASSQGGGFSRSDTQYF; D: NA; V: TRBV4-3; size: NA; J: TRBJ2-3
DNA: TGTGCCAGCAGCTTAGAAAGCGGGGAGCTGTTTTTT; CDR3: CASSLESGELFF; D: NA; V: TRBV11-3; size: few; J: TRBJ2-2
DNA: TGCGCCAGCAGCCAAGATGGAGGGCAAGGGTATTCACCCCTCCACTTT; CDR3: CASSQDGGQGYSPLHF; D: NA; V: TRBV4-3; size: NA; J: TRBJ1-6
DNA: TGCGCCAGCAGCCAAGATCGGATCATGGGTCATGGCTACACCTTC; CDR3: CASSQDRIMGHGYTF; D: NA; V: TRBV4-3; size: NA; J: TRBJ1-2
DNA: TGTGCCAGCAGCTTAGCGGGGGCCAGCACAGATACGCAGTATTTT; CDR3: CASSLAGASTDTQYF; D: NA; V: TRBV7-2; size: NA; J: TRBJ2-3
DNA: TGTGCCAGCAGCGCTAGTCCGAAGTCGTGGGAGAAAACAGATACGCAGTATTTT; CDR3: CASSASPKSWEKTDTQYF; D: NA; V: TRBV9; size: NA; J: TRBJ2-3
DNA: TGTGCCAGCTCACCACCGAACGCGCGGACGAACACTGAAGCTTTCTTT; CDR3: CASSPPNARTNTEAFF; D: NA; V: TRBV18; size: NA; J: TRBJ1-1
DNA: TGTGCCAGCTCACCCGCAGTGAACACTGAAGCTTTCTTT; CDR3: CASSPAVNTEAFF; D: NA; V: TRBV18; size: NA; J: TRBJ1-1
DNA: TGCAGCGCGGGACAGGGGGCTGCTAATGAAAAACTGTTTTTT; CDR3: CSAGQGAANEKLFF; D: TRBD1; V: TRBV29-1; size: few; J: TRBJ1-4
DNA: TGTGCCAGCAGCTTAGTAGCGGGGAGCTCCTACGAGCAGTACTTC; CDR3: CASSLVAGSSYEQYF; D: TRBD2; V: TRBV7-2; size: NA; J: TRBJ2-7
DNA: TGTGCCAGCAGCTTGATTCGCCGGACTTCCGAGCAGTACTTC; CDR3: CASSLIRRTSEQYF; D: NA; V: TRBV5-6; size: NA; J: TRBJ2-7
DNA: TGTGCCAGCAGCTCCACCCCTCCGGGGTTAACCTACGAGCAGTACTTC; CDR3: CASSSTPPGLTYEQYF; D: NA; V: TRBV7-9; size: NA; J: TRBJ2-7
DNA: TGTGCCAGCGGCGGACTAGGGCAGGGAAGGCTTGCGCAGTATTTT; CDR3: CASGGLGQGRLAQYF; D: TRBD2; V: TRBV7-2; size: NA; J: TRBJ2-3
DNA: TGTGCCAGCTCACCCGACAGACTAACGGGACTAGCGGGGGGGTTCTTC; CDR3: CASSPDRLTGLAGGFF; D: TRBD2; V: TRBV18; size: NA; J: TRBJ2-7
DNA: TGTGCCAGCAGTTACCACCCCCTAGGGGGCGCCGAGCAGTACTTC; CDR3: CASSYHPLGGAEQYF; D: TRBD1; V: TRBV6-5; size: NA; J: TRBJ2-7